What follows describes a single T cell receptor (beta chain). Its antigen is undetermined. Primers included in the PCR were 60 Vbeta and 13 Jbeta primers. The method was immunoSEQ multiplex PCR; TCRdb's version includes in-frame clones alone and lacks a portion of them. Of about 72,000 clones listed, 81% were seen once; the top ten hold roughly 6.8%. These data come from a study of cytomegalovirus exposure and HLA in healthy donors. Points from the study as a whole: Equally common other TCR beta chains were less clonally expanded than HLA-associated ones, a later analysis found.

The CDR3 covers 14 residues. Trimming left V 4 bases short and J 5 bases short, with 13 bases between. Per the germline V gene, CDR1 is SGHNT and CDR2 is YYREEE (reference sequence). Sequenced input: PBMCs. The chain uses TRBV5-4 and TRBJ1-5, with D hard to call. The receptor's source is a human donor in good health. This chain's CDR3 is CASSQDEGDQPQHF. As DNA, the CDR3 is TGTGCCAGCAGCCAAGACGAAGGAGATCAGCCCCAGCATTTT.